The 19 T cell receptor beta chains below come from one sample, sequenced in a study of identifying expanded T cells in peripheral blood. Assay: immunoSEQ multiplex PCR; the TCRdb copy retains only in-frame clones and omits some. The repertoire holds about 81,000 clones, with 84% as singletons. The sequenced sample consisted of blood. The receptors come from a person between 18 and 70 years old in good health.

This chain uses TRBV19 with TRBJ1-5; a possible D gene is TRBD1 (5 bases). The CDR3 is 16 amino acids. Germline CDR1 reads LNHDA; CDR2 reads SQIVND (reference sequence). V lost 6 bases to trimming and J lost 0 bases, with 15 bases between them. In nucleotides, the CDR3 is TGTGCCAGTAGATCGGCGGGGGTATATAGCAATCAGCCCCAGCATTTT. Its protein product is CASRSAGVYSNQPQHF.

This clone appeared a single time. The gene calls are TRBV2 and TRBJ1-5; 8 bases align to TRBD1. This CDR3 is 14 amino acids long. With 8 bases clipped from V and 0 bases from J, the junction kept 3 bases outside the gene matches. CDR1 and CDR2 from the germline V gene are SNHLY and FYNNEI. Written as DNA, the CDR3 is TGTGCCAGCGGACAGGGATATAGCAATCAGCCCCAGCATTTT. This gives the protein CASGQGYSNQPQHF.

CDR3 amino acids: CAGQGEGPWEQYF. The CDR3 region has the DNA TGTGCCGGGCAGGGTGAGGGCCCCTGGGAGCAGTACTTC. V and J are TRBV5-8 and TRBJ2-7; D is perhaps TRBD1 or TRBD2 (5 bases each). In germline, CDR1 is SGHTS, CDR2 YDEGEE. The V end was cut by 10 bases, the J end by 7 bases, with 21 bases between. The CDR3 consists of 13 residues.

The gene calls are TRBV6-5 and TRBJ1-2; D remains unclear. The CDR3 spans 14 residues. The V end lost 0 bases, the J end lost 7 bases, and 12 bases lay between the germline ends. The germline gives CDR1 MNHEY, CDR2 SVGAGI. This CDR3 reads CASSYSADLPGYTF. CDR3 coding DNA: TGTGCCAGCAGTTACTCGGCGGACCTCCCTGGCTACACCTTC.

The genes are TRBV5-1 and TRBJ1-1; D perhaps matches TRBD1 (5 bases). Germline V gene data show CDR1 as SGHRS and CDR2 as YFSETQ. Trimming took off 0 bases at V and 3 bases at J, with 15 bases between the two ends. The CDR3 runs to 16 residues. This CDR3 is CASSLEGSFWDTEAFF. CDR3 in DNA: TGCGCCAGCAGCTTGGAGGGGTCCTTTTGGGACACTGAAGCTTTCTTT.

This chain connects TRBV30 to TRBJ2-1; 12 nucleotides agree with TRBD2. The V gene end was trimmed by 6 bases and the J gene end by 5 bases; junction bases not matched to a gene: 23. CDR1 GTSNPN and CDR2 SVGIG come from the germline V gene (reference sequence). The CDR3 consists of 20 residues. CDR3 sequence (DNA): TGTGCCTGTTCGCTAGCGGGAGGGCCGGATTCCGGTCCGATAAACAATGAGCAGTTCTTC. It encodes CACSLAGGPDSGPINNEQFF.

J is TRBJ1-2 and V is TRBV28; no clear D gene. The CDR3 extends over 13 amino acids. Germline V gene lookup returns CDR1 MDHEN and CDR2 SYDVKM. V was pared by 7 bases and J by 0 bases, with 9 bases between. CDR3 sequence (DNA): TGTGCCAGCACTATAGCGTCTAACTATGGCTACACCTTC. Translating gives CASTIASNYGYTF.

The chain couples TRBV5-1 to TRBJ2-7; TRBD2 might be the D (5 bases). V lost 4 bases, J lost 3 bases, and 11 bases lay in between. The CDR3 runs 13 residues. Germline CDR1 SGHRS, CDR2 YFSETQ. CDR3 nucleotide sequence: TGCGCCAGCAGCCACGGACGGGACTACGAGCAGTACTTC. As protein: CASSHGRDYEQYF.

This clone was counted only a few times. This chain links TRBV7-2 with TRBJ2-5; 8 bases agree with TRBD2. Germline V lookup: CDR1 SGHTA, CDR2 FQGNSA. The V and J ends lost 4 bases and 5 bases, in that order; junction bases with no gene match: 12. CDR3 length equals 16 residues. DNA for the CDR3: TGTGCCAGCAGCTCGCAAGCGGGAGCCGGGGAGGAGACCCAGTACTTC. Protein: CASSSQAGAGEETQYF.

The chain links TRBV7-2 to TRBJ2-7; the match to TRBD1 covers 8 bases. CDR3 length: 15 amino acids. The V gene end was trimmed by 3 bases and the J gene end by 3 bases; junction bases not matched to a gene: 7. Germline V gene data show CDR1 as SGHTA and CDR2 as FQGNSA. In DNA form, the CDR3 reads TGTGCCAGCAGCTTCTCGGACAGGGTAAACTACGAGCAGTACTTC. It yields the protein CASSFSDRVNYEQYF.

The chain uses TRBV20-1 and TRBJ1-3, with D unresolved. The V end was cut by 3 bases, the J end by 7 bases, with 7 bases between. Germline loops: CDR1 DFQATT, CDR2 SNEGSKA (reference sequence). The CDR3 length is 11 residues. CDR3 sequence reads: CSARTQNTIYF. CDR3 bases: TGCAGTGCTAGGACACAGAACACCATATATTTT.

The J gene is TRBJ2-7, the V gene TRBV28, with TRBD2 matching over 14 bases. CDR1 and CDR2 from the germline V gene are MDHEN and SYDVKM. This CDR3 has 15 residues. J gave up 3 bases and V 7 bases, and 5 bases lay outside the gene matches. The DNA for the CDR3 is TGTGCCAGCACCGGGACTAGCGGGAGAATCTACGAGCAGTACTTC. Protein: CASTGTSGRIYEQYF.

This clone was counted once. This sequence joins TRBV11-3 and TRBJ2-3, with D perhaps matching TRBD1 or TRBD2 (5 bases each). Trimming pared 4 bases from V and 2 bases from J, leaving 10 bases between. Germline V gene sequence: CDR1 SGHNT, CDR2 YENEEA. CDR3 length: 14 amino acids. CDR3 loop: CASSSGGATDTQYF. CDR3 sequence (DNA): TGTGCCAGCAGCTCTGGGGGAGCCACAGATACGCAGTATTTT.

This chain links TRBV28 with TRBJ1-5; D is unclear. This CDR3 contains 15 residues. Germline V lookup: CDR1 MDHEN, CDR2 SYDVKM. The V gene lost 7 bases and the J gene lost 0 bases, with 13 bases spanning the gap. The CDR3, as DNA: TGTGCCAGCAACCCGAGGGTCCATAGCAATCAGCCCCAGCATTTT. This translates into CASNPRVHSNQPQHF.

This clone showed up just a few times. J is TRBJ2-1 and V is TRBV7-2; tentatively, D is TRBD1 or TRBD2 (5 bases each). This CDR3 has 15 amino acids. Germline lookup yields CDR1 SGHTA and CDR2 FQGNSA. Trimming left V 4 bases short and J 2 bases short, with 12 bases between. The CDR3 coding sequence is TGTGCCAGCAGCTCCCATTGGGGGACCTACAATGAGCAGTTCTTC. Amino acids: CASSSHWGTYNEQFF.

The chain combines TRBV6-6 with TRBJ1-5; 9 bases match TRBD1. The V gene end was trimmed by 6 bases and the J gene end by 6 bases; junction bases not matched to a gene: 9. Germline CDR1 MNHNY, CDR2 SVGAGI (reference sequence). CDR3 length: 15 residues. The CDR3 loop reads CASRLGQGLSQPQHF. The CDR3 DNA reads as TGTGCCAGCAGACTCGGACAGGGGCTGAGTCAGCCCCAGCATTTT.

V usage is TRBV4-3 and J usage is TRBJ2-2, with TRBD2 matching 10 bases. The CDR3 length is 17 residues. After removal of 0 bases from V and 2 bases from J, the junction contained 3 bases not matched to a gene. Germline CDR1 is LGHNA and CDR2 is YSLEER. The CDR3 DNA reads as TGCGCCAGCAGCCAAGAATCTAGCGGGAGAAACACCGGGGAGCTGTTTTTT. Residues: CASSQESSGRNTGELFF.

V gene TRBV6-4 combines with J gene TRBJ2-3; the D gene could be TRBD1 or TRBD2 (5 bases each). Germline V gene lookup returns CDR1 MRHNA and CDR2 SNTAGT. This CDR3 region has 14 residues. V was shortened by 0 bases and J by 3 bases, with 7 bases between the two germline ends. For the CDR3, the DNA is TGTGCCAGCAGTGACTCAGGGGAGACAGATACGCAGTATTTT. It codes for CASSDSGETDTQYF.

This clone is a singleton in its sample. The DNA for the CDR3 is TGTGCCAGCAGCTTAGGGGGGACCCTCTACGAGCAGTACTTC. Translation gives CASSLGGTLYEQYF. The gene calls are TRBV7-9 and TRBJ2-7; the D call may be TRBD1 or TRBD2 (5 bases each). V was cut by 1 base and J by 3 bases, with 10 bases left in between. The CDR3 covers 14 residues. Per the germline V gene, CDR1 is SEHNR and CDR2 is FQNEAQ (reference sequence).